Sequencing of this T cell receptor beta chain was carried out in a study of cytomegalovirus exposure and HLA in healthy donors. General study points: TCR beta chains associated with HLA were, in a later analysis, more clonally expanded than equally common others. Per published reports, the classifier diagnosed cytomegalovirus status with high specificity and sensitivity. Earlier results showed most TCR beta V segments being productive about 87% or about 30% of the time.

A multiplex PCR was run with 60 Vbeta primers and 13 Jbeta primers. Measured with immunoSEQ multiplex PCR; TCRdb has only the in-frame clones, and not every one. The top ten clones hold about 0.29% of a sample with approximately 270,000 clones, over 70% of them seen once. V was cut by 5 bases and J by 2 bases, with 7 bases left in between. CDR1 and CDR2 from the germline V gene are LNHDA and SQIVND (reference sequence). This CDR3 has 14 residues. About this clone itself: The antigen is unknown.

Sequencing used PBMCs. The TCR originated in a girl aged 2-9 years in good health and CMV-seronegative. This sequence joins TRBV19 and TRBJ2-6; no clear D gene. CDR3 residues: CASSLTAGANVLTF. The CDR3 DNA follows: TGTGCCAGTAGTCTTACGGCTGGGGCCAACGTCCTGACTTTC.